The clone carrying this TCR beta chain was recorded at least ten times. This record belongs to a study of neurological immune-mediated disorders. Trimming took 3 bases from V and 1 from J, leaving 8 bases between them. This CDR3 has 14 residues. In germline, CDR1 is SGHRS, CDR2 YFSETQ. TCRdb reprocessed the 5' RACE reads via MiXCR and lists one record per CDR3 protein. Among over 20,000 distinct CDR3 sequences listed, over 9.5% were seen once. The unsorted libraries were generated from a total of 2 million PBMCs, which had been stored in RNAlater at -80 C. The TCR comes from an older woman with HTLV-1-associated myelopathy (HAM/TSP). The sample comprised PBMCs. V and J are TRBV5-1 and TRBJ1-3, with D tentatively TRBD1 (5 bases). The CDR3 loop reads CASSSSGSGNTIYF. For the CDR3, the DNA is TGCGCCAGCAGCTCCTCAGGGTCTGGAAACACCATATATTTT.